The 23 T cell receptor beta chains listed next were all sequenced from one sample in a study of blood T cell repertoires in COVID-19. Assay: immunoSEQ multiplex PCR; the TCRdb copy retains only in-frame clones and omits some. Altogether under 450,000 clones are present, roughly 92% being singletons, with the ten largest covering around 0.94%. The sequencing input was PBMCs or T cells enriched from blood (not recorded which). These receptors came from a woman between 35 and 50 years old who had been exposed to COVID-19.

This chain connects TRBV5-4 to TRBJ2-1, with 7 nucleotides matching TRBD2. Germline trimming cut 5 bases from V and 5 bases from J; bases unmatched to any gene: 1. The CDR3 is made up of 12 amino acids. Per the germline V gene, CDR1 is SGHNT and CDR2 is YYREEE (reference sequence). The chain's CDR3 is CASRGGDNEQFF. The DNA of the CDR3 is TGTGCCAGCAGGGGGGGGGACAATGAGCAGTTCTTC.

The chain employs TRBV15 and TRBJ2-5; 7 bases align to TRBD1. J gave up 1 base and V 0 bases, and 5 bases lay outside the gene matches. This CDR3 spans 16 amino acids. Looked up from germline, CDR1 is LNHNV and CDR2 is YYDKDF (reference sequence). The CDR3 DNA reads TGTGCCACCAGCAGAGATTGGACAGGAGCCCAAGAGACCCAGTACTTC. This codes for CATSRDWTGAQETQYF.

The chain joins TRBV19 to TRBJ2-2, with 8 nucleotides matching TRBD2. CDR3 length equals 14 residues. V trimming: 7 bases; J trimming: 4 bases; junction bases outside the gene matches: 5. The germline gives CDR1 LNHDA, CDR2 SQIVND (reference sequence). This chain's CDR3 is CASTGLGPTGELFF. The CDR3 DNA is TGTGCCAGTACGGGACTAGGACCCACCGGGGAGCTGTTTTTT. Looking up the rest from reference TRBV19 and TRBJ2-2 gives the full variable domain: DGGITQSPKYLFRKEGQNVTLSCEQNLNHDAMYWYRQDPGQGLRLIYYSQIVNDFQKGDIAEGYSVSREKKESFPLTVTSAQKNPTAFYLCASTGLGPTGELFFGEGSRLTVL.

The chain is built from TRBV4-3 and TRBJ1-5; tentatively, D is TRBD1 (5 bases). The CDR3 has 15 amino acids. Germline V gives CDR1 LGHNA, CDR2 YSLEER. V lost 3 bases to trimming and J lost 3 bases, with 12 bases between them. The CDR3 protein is CASSHNRGANQPQHF. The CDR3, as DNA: TGCGCCAGCAGCCACAATCGCGGGGCCAATCAGCCCCAGCATTTT.

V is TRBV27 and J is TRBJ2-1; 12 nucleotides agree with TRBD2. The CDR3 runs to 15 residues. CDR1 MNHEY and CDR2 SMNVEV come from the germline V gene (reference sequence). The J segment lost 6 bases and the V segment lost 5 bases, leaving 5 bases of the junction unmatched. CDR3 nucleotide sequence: TGTGCCAGCAGTGTACTAGCGGGAGGCCGCAATGAGCAGTTCTTC. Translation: CASSVLAGGRNEQFF.

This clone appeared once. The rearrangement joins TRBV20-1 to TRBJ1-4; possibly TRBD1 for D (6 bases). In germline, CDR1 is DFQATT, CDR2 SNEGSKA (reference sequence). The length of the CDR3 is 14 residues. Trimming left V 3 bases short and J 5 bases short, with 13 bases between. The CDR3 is CSASGGQINEKLFF. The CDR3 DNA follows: TGCAGTGCTAGTGGGGGGCAGATAAATGAAAAACTGTTTTTT.

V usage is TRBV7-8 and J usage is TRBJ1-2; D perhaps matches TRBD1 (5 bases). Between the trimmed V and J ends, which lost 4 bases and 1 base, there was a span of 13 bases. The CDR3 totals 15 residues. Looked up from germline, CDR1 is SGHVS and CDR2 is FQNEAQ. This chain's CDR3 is CASSSRGDHNYGYTF. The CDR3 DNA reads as TGTGCCAGCAGCTCGCGGGGGGATCATAACTATGGCTACACCTTC.

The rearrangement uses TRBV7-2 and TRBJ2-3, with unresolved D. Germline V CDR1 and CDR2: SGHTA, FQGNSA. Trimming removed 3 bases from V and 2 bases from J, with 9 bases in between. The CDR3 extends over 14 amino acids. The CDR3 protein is CASSFTVITDTQYF. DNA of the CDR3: TGTGCCAGCAGCTTTACAGTGATCACAGATACGCAGTATTTT. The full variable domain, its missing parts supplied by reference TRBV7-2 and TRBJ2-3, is GAGVSQSPSNKVTEKGKDVELRCDPISGHTALYWYRQSLGQGLEFLIYFQGNSAPDKSGLPSDRFSAERTGGSVSTLTIQRTQQEDSAVYLCASSFTVITDTQYFGPGTRLTVL.

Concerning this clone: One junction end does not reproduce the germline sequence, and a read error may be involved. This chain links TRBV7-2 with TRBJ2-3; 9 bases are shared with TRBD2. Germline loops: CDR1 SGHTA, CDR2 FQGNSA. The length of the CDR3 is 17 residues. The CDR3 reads CASSLRAWGTSTNTQYF. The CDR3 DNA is TGTGCCAGCAGCTTAAGGGCGTGGGGGACTAGCACAAATACGCAGTATTTT.

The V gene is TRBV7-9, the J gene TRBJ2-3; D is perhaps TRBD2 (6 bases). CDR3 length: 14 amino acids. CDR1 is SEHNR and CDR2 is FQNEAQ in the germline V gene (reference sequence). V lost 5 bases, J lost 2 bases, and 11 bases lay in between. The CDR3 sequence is CASSDGLYTDTQYF. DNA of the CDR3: TGTGCCAGCAGCGACGGACTATACACAGATACGCAGTATTTT.

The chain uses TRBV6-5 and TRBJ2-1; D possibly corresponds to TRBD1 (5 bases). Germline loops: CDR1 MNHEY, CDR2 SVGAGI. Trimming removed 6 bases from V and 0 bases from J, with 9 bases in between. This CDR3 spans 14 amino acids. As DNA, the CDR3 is TGTGCCAGCAGAAGAACAGGCTCCTACAATGAGCAGTTCTTC. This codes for CASRRTGSYNEQFF.

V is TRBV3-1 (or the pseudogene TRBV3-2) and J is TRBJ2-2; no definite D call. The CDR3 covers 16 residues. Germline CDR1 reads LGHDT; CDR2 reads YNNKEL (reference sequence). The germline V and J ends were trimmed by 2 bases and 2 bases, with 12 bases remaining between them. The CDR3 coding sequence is TGTGCCAGCAGCCAAACTTTCGACACCAACACCGGGGAGCTGTTTTTT. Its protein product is CASSQTFDTNTGELFF.

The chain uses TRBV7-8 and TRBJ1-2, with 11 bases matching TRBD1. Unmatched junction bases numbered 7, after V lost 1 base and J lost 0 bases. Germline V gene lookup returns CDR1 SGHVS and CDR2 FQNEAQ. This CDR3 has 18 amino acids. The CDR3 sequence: CASSLGPRTGGSNYGYTF. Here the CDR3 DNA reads TGTGCCAGCAGCTTAGGCCCCCGGACAGGGGGCTCTAACTATGGCTACACCTTC.

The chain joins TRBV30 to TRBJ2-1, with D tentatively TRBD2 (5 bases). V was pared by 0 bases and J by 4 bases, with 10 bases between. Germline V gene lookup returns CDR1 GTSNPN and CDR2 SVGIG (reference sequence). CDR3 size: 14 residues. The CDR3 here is CAWSVQRIYNEQFF. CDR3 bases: TGTGCCTGGAGTGTCCAGCGGATATACAATGAGCAGTTCTTC.

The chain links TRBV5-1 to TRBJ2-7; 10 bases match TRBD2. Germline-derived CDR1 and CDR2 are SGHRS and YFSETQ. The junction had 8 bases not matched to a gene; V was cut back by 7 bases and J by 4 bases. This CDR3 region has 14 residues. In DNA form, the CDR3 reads TGCGCCAGCGTCTCATCTAGCGGGAGTTACGAGCAGTACTTC. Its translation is CASVSSSGSYEQYF.

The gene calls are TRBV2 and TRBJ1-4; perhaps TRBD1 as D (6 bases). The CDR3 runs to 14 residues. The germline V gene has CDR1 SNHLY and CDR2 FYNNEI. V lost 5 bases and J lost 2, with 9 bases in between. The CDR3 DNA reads TGTGCCAGCAGTCTAAGGGGGACTAATGAAAAACTGTTTTTT. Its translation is CASSLRGTNEKLFF.

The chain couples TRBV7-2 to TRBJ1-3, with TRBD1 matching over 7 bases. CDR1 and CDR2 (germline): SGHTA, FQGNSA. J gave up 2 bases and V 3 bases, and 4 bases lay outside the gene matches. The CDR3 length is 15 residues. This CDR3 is CASSFDRATGNTIYF. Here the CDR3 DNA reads TGTGCCAGCAGCTTCGACAGGGCAACTGGAAACACCATATATTTT.

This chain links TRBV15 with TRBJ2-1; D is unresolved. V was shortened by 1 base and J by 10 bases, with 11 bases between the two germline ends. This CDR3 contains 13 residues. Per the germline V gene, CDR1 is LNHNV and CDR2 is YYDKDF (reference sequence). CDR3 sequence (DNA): TGTGCCACCAGCAGAGCTTCTCGAGAGGAGCAGTTCTTC. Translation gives CATSRASREEQFF.

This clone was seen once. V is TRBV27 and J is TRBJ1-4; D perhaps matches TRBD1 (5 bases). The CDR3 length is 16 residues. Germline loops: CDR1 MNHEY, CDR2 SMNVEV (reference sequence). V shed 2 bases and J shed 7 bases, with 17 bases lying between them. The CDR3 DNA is TGTGCCAGCAGTTTAAGCTCCCGACAAAGGGGTGAAAAACTGTTTTTT. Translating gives CASSLSSRQRGEKLFF. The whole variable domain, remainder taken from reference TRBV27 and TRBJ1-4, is EAQVTQNPRYLITVTGKKLTVTCSQNMNHEYMSWYRQDPGLGLRQIYYSMNVEVTDKGDVPEGYKVSRKEKRNFPLILESPSPNQTSLYFCASSLSSRQRGEKLFFGSGTQLSVL.

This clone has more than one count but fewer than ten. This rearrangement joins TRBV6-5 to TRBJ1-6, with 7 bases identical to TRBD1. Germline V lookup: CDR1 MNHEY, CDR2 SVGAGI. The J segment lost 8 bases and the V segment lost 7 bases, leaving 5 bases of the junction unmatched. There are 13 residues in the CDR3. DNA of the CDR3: TGTGCCAGCACCCCGGGACAGTATTCACCCCTCCACTTT. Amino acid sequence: CASTPGQYSPLHF.

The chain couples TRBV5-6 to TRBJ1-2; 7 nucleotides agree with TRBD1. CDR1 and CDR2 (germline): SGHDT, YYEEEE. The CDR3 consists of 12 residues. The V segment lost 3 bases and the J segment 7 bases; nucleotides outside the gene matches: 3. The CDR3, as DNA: TGTGCCAGCAGCTCGACAGGGTTTGGCTACACCTTC. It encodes CASSSTGFGYTF.

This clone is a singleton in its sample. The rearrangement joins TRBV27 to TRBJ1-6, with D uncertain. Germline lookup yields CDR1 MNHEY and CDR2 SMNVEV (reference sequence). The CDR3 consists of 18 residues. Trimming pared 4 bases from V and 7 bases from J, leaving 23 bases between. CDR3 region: CASSSLRLRGVGNSPLHF. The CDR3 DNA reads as TGTGCCAGCAGTTCCTTACGCCTCCGGGGAGTAGGAAATTCACCCCTCCACTTT.

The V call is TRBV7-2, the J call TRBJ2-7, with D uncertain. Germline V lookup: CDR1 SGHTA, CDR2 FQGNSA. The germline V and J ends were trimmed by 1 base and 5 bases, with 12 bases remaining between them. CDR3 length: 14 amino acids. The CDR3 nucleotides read TGTGCCAGCAGCTTAGGTACGTTCTCGGACGAGCAGTACTTC. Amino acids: CASSLGTFSDEQYF.